This is a list of T cell receptor beta chains from one sample in a study of blood T cell repertoires in COVID-19. Assay used: immunoSEQ multiplex PCR; TCRdb lists only in-frame clones, some missing. The sample has 90,000 to 120,000 clones; roughly 80% are singletons. Sequencing was performed on peripheral blood. These receptors were taken from a human donor in a cohort sampled during active COVID-19. The CDR3 runs from the conserved cysteine through the conserved F or W. D genes are given only for firm matches. Part of the rows lack a size; the others show once, few, many or a class for expanded clones.

size: NA; D: NA; V: TRBV5-5; J: TRBJ1-5; CDR3: CASSLVAGGNQPQHF; DNA: TGTGCCAGCAGCTTGGTGGCAGGGGGCAATCAGCCCCAGCATTTT
size: NA; D: TRBD1; V: TRBV20-1; J: TRBJ2-5; CDR3: CSASDPTGIRETQYF; DNA: TGCAGTGCTAGTGACCCGACAGGGATTCGGGAGACCCAGTACTTC
size: NA; D: NA; V: TRBV29-1; J: TRBJ2-7; CDR3: CSVEDDRTNYEQYF; DNA: TGCAGCGTTGAGGACGACAGGACGAACTACGAGCAGTACTTC
size: NA; D: NA; V: TRBV6-4; J: TRBJ2-6; CDR3: CASRQFSGANVLTF; DNA: TGTGCCAGCAGACAGTTCTCTGGGGCCAACGTCCTGACTTTC
size: NA; D: NA; V: TRBV4-3; J: TRBJ2-7; CDR3: CASSQDRAGKYEQYF; DNA: TGCGCCAGCAGCCAAGATCGAGCCGGGAAGTACGAGCAGTACTTC
size: once; D: TRBD2; V: TRBV11-1; J: TRBJ2-1; CDR3: CASVETSGSGMFF; DNA: TGTGCCAGCGTTGAGACTAGCGGGAGTGGGATGTTCTTC
size: NA; D: NA; V: TRBV18; J: TRBJ1-2; CDR3: CASSPPEDMNYGYTF; DNA: TGTGCCAGCTCACCACCAGAGGATATGAACTATGGCTACACCTTC
size: NA; D: TRBD2; V: TRBV28; J: TRBJ2-7; CDR3: CASTLGLAASYEQYF; DNA: TGTGCCAGCACTCTGGGACTAGCGGCATCCTACGAGCAGTACTTC
size: NA; D: NA; V: TRBV24-1; J: TRBJ1-2; CDR3: CATSDSPPNYGYTF; DNA: TGTGCCACCAGTGACAGTCCCCCTAACTATGGCTACACCTTC
size: NA; D: NA; V: TRBV7-8; J: TRBJ2-1; CDR3: CASSLAGSSYNEQFF; DNA: TGTGCCAGCAGCTTAGCAGGGAGCTCCTACAATGAGCAGTTCTTC
size: NA; D: TRBD1; V: TRBV4-3; J: TRBJ2-6; CDR3: CASSHFRDSSPSGANVLTF; DNA: TGCGCCAGCAGCCATTTTAGGGACAGTTCACCCTCTGGGGCCAACGTCCTGACTTTC
size: NA; D: TRBD1; V: TRBV6-5; J: TRBJ1-1; CDR3: CASSNRGTEAFF; DNA: TGTGCCAGCAGCAACAGGGGCACTGAAGCTTTCTTT
size: NA; D: TRBD2; V: TRBV30; J: TRBJ2-1; CDR3: CAWTRLAGPYNEQFF; DNA: TGTGCCTGGACCCGACTAGCGGGGCCGTACAATGAGCAGTTCTTC
size: NA; D: NA; V: TRBV3-1/TRBV3-2; J: TRBJ2-1; CDR3: CASSQEGSDEQFF; DNA: TGTGCCAGCAGCCAAGAGGGGAGCGATGAGCAGTTCTTC
size: NA; D: TRBD1; V: TRBV7-9; J: TRBJ1-1; CDR3: CASSPGVDRGAFF; DNA: TGTGCCAGCAGCCCAGGGGTCGACAGGGGAGCTTTCTTT
size: NA; D: TRBD1; V: TRBV27; J: TRBJ1-4; CDR3: CASSLSGQDGEKLFF; DNA: TGTGCCAGCAGTTTATCGGGACAGGATGGTGAAAAACTGTTTTTT
size: NA; D: TRBD1; V: TRBV5-1; J: TRBJ2-2; CDR3: CASIPPGQGEAGELFF; DNA: TGCGCCAGCATCCCCCCGGGACAGGGAGAGGCCGGGGAGCTGTTTTTT
size: NA; D: NA; V: TRBV6-2/TRBV6-3; J: TRBJ1-5; CDR3: CASSSGQPAYSNQPQHF; DNA: TGTGCCAGCAGTTCCGGACAGCCAGCTTACAGCAATCAGCCCCAGCATTTT
size: NA; D: TRBD1; V: TRBV28; J: TRBJ1-2; CDR3: CASSRTGAAYGYTF; DNA: TGTGCCAGCAGTCGGACAGGGGCGGCCTATGGCTACACCTTC
size: NA; D: NA; V: TRBV9; J: TRBJ2-1; CDR3: CASSPGVSFEQFF; DNA: TGTGCCAGCAGCCCAGGGGTTTCTTTTGAGCAGTTCTTC
size: NA; D: TRBD1; V: TRBV5-1; J: TRBJ1-4; CDR3: CASSLLGQTNEKLFF; DNA: TGCGCCAGCAGCTTGTTGGGACAGACTAATGAAAAACTGTTTTTT
size: NA; D: TRBD2; V: TRBV9; J: TRBJ2-1; CDR3: CASSPEGRGRDWNEQFF; DNA: TGTGCCAGCAGCCCCGAGGGACGCGGGAGGGATTGGAATGAGCAGTTCTTC
size: NA; D: NA; V: TRBV18; J: TRBJ2-1; CDR3: CASSWHYNEQFF; DNA: TGTGCCAGCTCATGGCATTACAATGAGCAGTTCTTC
size: NA; D: NA; V: TRBV10-3; J: TRBJ2-1; CDR3: CAIGSGGEQFF; DNA: TGTGCCATCGGTTCGGGTGGCGAGCAGTTCTTC
size: NA; D: TRBD1; V: TRBV12-3/TRBV12-4; J: TRBJ1-1; CDR3: CASSLGQGRAFF; DNA: TGTGCCAGCAGTCTGGGACAGGGAAGGGCTTTCTTT
size: once; D: TRBD1; V: TRBV19; J: TRBJ1-3; CDR3: CASSPDRDPYLISGNTIYF; DNA: TGTGCCAGTAGCCCGGACAGGGACCCCTACCTTATCTCTGGAAACACCATATATTTT
size: NA; D: TRBD2; V: TRBV13; J: TRBJ2-7; CDR3: CASRRAGGLNEQYF; DNA: TGTGCCAGCAGACGAGCGGGAGGGCTTAACGAGCAGTACTTC
size: NA; D: NA; V: TRBV14; J: TRBJ1-3; CDR3: CASSQDQGSSGNTIYF; DNA: TGTGCCAGCAGCCAAGATCAGGGCAGCTCTGGAAACACCATATATTTT
size: few; D: TRBD1; V: TRBV7-9; J: TRBJ2-2; CDR3: CASSPAPGGSTGELFF; DNA: TGTGCCAGCAGCCCCGCTCCAGGGGGCTCTACCGGGGAGCTGTTTTTT
size: NA; D: TRBD1; V: TRBV24-1; J: TRBJ2-1; CDR3: CATSDQGGQGEYNEQFF; DNA: TGTGCCACCAGTGACCAAGGGGGCCAGGGGGAATACAATGAGCAGTTCTTC
size: few; D: TRBD2; V: TRBV7-9; J: TRBJ2-1; CDR3: CASSPGASGRGNEQFF; DNA: TGTGCCAGCAGCCCGGGGGCTAGCGGGAGAGGGAATGAGCAGTTCTTC
size: NA; D: TRBD2; V: TRBV5-1; J: TRBJ2-2; CDR3: CASSYLAGGTGELFF; DNA: TGCGCCAGCAGCTACCTAGCGGGAGGAACCGGGGAGCTGTTTTTT
size: NA; D: TRBD2; V: TRBV5-1; J: TRBJ2-1; CDR3: CASSLEFLAGDNEQFF; DNA: TGCGCCAGCAGCTTGGAGTTCCTAGCGGGGGACAATGAGCAGTTCTTC